A selection of T cell receptor beta chains follows, all from one sample in a study of CD8+ T cells in alopecia areata. Assay used: immunoSEQ multiplex PCR; TCRdb lists only in-frame clones, some missing. Of about 200,000 clones in the sample, approximately 53% are singletons; the top ten hold approximately 4.9%. The source material was CD8+ T cells sorted from blood. These receptors were taken from a human donor in good health. Each CDR3 is given with its conserved first and last residue. The D gene is left open where the match is weak. Clone size is shown for a subset of rows, as once, few, many or a class of expanded clone.

V	D	size	J	CDR3	DNA
TRBV6-4	NA	few	TRBJ1-1	CASSLNVNTEAFF	TGTGCCAGCAGTCTTAATGTGAACACTGAAGCTTTCTTT
TRBV13	NA	NA	TRBJ1-2	CASSYGAASYGYTF	TGCGCCAGCAGTTACGGGGCAGCCAGCTATGGCTACACCTTC
TRBV7-2	TRBD1	few	TRBJ2-5	CASSFGTGEETQYF	TGTGCCAGCAGCTTCGGGACAGGGGAAGAGACCCAGTACTTC
TRBV7-8	NA	NA	TRBJ2-3	CASSFRDSRNTQYF	TGTGCCAGCAGCTTTAGGGACTCACGGAATACGCAGTATTTT
TRBV10-2	NA	NA	TRBJ1-2	CASSDWGNGYTF	TGCGCCAGCAGTGATTGGGGGAATGGCTACACCTTC
TRBV7-9	NA	NA	TRBJ2-3	CASSSEDTQYF	TGTGCCAGCAGCTCCGAAGATACGCAGTATTTT
TRBV6-5	NA	NA	TRBJ2-7	CASRRRVTYEQYF	TGTGCCAGCAGGCGCAGGGTTACCTACGAGCAGTACTTC
TRBV11-2	NA	few	TRBJ2-3	CASSLVPSTDTQYF	TGTGCCAGCAGCTTAGTCCCTAGCACAGATACGCAGTATTTT
TRBV12-5	TRBD1	NA	TRBJ1-2	CASGDQGGEGYTF	TGTGCTAGTGGAGACCAGGGGGGGGAGGGCTACACCTTC
TRBV12-5	NA	few	TRBJ2-4	CASGLWEAKNIQYF	TGTGCTAGTGGTTTATGGGAGGCCAAAAACATTCAGTACTTC
TRBV4-2	NA	NA	TRBJ2-7	CASSVREANEQYF	TGTGCCAGCAGCGTTAGGGAGGCCAACGAGCAGTACTTC
TRBV29-1	NA	NA	TRBJ2-2	CSVYSTGELFF	TGCAGCGTTTACAGCACCGGGGAGCTGTTTTTT
TRBV6-6	NA	NA	TRBJ1-1	CASTLNTEAFF	TGTGCCAGCACCTTAAACACTGAAGCTTTCTTT
TRBV15	NA	few	TRBJ1-2	CATSRDRVGGYYGYTF	TGTGCCACCAGCAGAGATCGGGTTGGAGGGTACTATGGCTACACCTTC
TRBV5-1	NA	NA	TRBJ2-1	CASSLASYINEQFF	TGCGCCAGCAGCTTGGCCTCTTATATCAATGAGCAGTTCTTC
TRBV5-1	TRBD1	few	TRBJ1-3	CASSSTGENTIYF	TGCGCCAGCAGCTCTACAGGGGAAAACACCATATATTTT
TRBV12-5	NA	few	TRBJ1-2	CASGLVPPDGYTF	TGTGCTAGTGGTTTGGTACCCCCCGATGGCTACACCTTC
TRBV19	NA	few	TRBJ2-3	CASSMGTRTTDTQYF	TGTGCCAGTAGTATGGGGACGCGGACCACAGATACGCAGTATTTT
TRBV27	TRBD2	NA	TRBJ2-3	CASSLLVSGGRTDTQYF	TGTGCCAGCAGTTTATTGGTCAGCGGGGGGCGCACAGATACGCAGTATTTT
TRBV2	TRBD1	NA	TRBJ1-5	CASSDWAGGIRQPQHF	TGTGCCAGCAGTGATTGGGCAGGGGGCATCAGGCAGCCCCAGCATTTT